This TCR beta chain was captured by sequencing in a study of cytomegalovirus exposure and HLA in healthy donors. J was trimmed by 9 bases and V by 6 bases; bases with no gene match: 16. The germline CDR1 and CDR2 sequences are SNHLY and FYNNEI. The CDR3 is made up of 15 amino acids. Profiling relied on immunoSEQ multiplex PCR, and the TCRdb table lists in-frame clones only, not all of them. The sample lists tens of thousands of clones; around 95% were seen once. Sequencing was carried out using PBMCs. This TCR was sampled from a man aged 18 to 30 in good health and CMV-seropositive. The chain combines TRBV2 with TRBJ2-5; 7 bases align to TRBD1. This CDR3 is CASRNDRAPNRAQYF. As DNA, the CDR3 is TGTGCCAGCAGGAACGACAGGGCCCCCAATCGGGCCCAGTACTTC. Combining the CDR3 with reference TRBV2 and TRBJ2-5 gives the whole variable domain EPEVTQTPSHQVTQMGQEVILRCVPISNHLYFYWYRQILGQKVEFLVSFYNNEISEKSEIFDDQFSVERPDGSNFTLKIRSTKLEDSAMYFCASRNDRAPNRAQYFGPGTRLLVL.